This T cell receptor beta chain was retrieved from a study of shared clonotypes between healthy human individuals (TCRdb year 2020). About the full investigation: A couple of women and a few men aged 18 to 49 years were included in the cohort. Per donor, three plates each were used for CD4 naive and CD4 memory, two for CD8 naive, and one for CD8 memory. To estimate repertoire size and how much clonotypes are shared between individuals, the study performed deep sequencing of blood TCR repertoires from roughly five healthy adults. To increase sequencing depth and limit assay-specific biases, different laboratories used diverse techniques to prepare libraries and sequence TCR repertoires. Leukapheresis yielded between about 0.9 and 9.5 billion PBMCs per donor.

Results and caveats for the whole study, not just this receptor: Pairwise subsampling led to the expectation that sequencing depth would affect the degree of clonotype sharing among donors. Rarefaction of sorted-subset datasets indicated incomplete sequencing despite the large sequencing depth. Sampling was restricted to blood, and TCR repertoires in tissues likely differ from the TCR repertoires found in blood. The genetic and exposure-history diversity represented was limited by the small number of donors. Compared with non-shared clonotypes, the clonotypes found in all four sorted-subset donors had higher generation probabilities. Across four donors, about 5% of naive CD4, approximately 3.6% of naive CD8, 2.3% of memory CD4, and approximately 0.42% of memory CD8 clonotypes were shared. Naive subsets generally had larger estimated clonotype richness than memory subsets.

The V and J ends are trimmed by 4 bases and 3 bases, leaving 13 bases between them. The germline V gene supplies CDR1 MGHRA and CDR2 YSYEKL. Measured from the cysteine to the phenylalanine, the CDR3 is 14 residues long. CDR3 DNA is the only sequence kept; it has 42 bases, read in frame from the first base. TCR CDR3 regions were amplified from genomic DNA by multiplex PCR using the deep immunoSEQ assay. Extracted genomic DNA from each cell subset was spread evenly across all wells of several immunoSEQ 96-well plates, with each plate serving as a replicate. For sorted subsets, each replicate PCR was loaded with approximately 200 ng genomic DNA, equivalent to approximately 33,000 T cell genomes. Purified libraries were measured with a Qubit 3.0 fluorometer, size-checked on a Bioanalyzer 2100, and measured again with the KAPA Library Quantification kit. Each immunoSEQ 96-well plate was sequenced on its own single-read 150-cycle Illumina NextSeq 550 flow cell. Turning to the authors' computational methods: The immunoSEQ output contained only junctional sequences without quality scores, so filtering could not match that applied to full-length reads. Sequences were annotated with PyIR, a Python wrapper for IgBLAST v1.9, and V/J genes and CDR3 were assigned using IMGT germline references. Reads were filtered out if the reads had weak V/J assignments (E-value above 1e-6), no CDR3, stop codons, out-of-frame junctions, or ambiguous translated residues. A V3J clonotype was defined by an identical inferred V gene, J gene, and CDR3 amino acid sequence. To compute the percentage overlap between repertoires, the number of shared unique clonotypes was divided by the size of the smaller repertoire. RTK rarefaction, the Chao1 estimator, and Recon v2.1 estimates of unobserved clonotypes were used to assess repertoire richness. OLGA was used to compute generation probabilities for all TCRbeta clonotypes that the gDNA method yielded from four donors. Drawn from immuneACCESS, this table holds only the in-frame rearrangements with V and J called that TCRdb kept. Clones are partly lost; checked studies trace under half to an unresolved V gene and leave the rest unexplained. That table is the source of V, J and clone size, and D and trimming were worked out from the DNA. The sample profile shows roughly 660,000 clones; roughly 87% of them were found once. Together, the top ten hold about 34% of the sample.

The donors were healthy, HIV-negative adults who had no recently reported acute infections or vaccinations. Only Caucasian adults living in Nashville, Tennessee, USA were represented among the donors. CD8 memory samples were composed of magnetically selected CD45RO+ cells combined with CCR7-negative CD45RA+ effector memory (TemRA) cells. After blood collection by leukapheresis, PBMCs were isolated using Ficoll-Histopaque density gradient centrifugation and then cryopreserved in the vapor phase of liquid nitrogen. Purity and quantity of every magnetically sorted T cell population were checked by analytical flow cytometry. Genomic DNA was isolated from each sorted fraction and quantified by UV absorbance on a Nanodrop 2000c. On this clone itself: Which antigen it targets is not known. No clone much larger than this one lies a single base away; base qualities are absent.

The receptor was derived from a man aged 18 to 30 in good health. Some clones in this sample may be carry-over from other donors' samples. Here the chain combines TRBV4-1 and TRBJ2-7; 6 matching bases give a weak D call of TRBD1. The specimen sequenced was memory CD8+ T cells from PBMCs. This specimen's cell subset or site label, per the study, means: CD45RO+ cells pooled with CCR7-negative TemRA cells. CDR3 loop: CASSPGGQLYEQYF. The DNA is TGCGCCAGCAGCCCGGGCGGACAGCTCTACGAGCAGTACTTC.